Listed here are 8 T cell receptor beta chains from one sample, sequenced in a study of T cell changes during pregnancy in multiple sclerosis. Profiling relied on immunoSEQ multiplex PCR, and the TCRdb table lists in-frame clones only, not all of them. The sample consists of 52,000 or so clones, more than 80% of them appearing once. Sequenced here: CD4+ T cells from peripheral blood mononuclear cells, sampled in the first trimester of pregnancy. These receptors were obtained from a female donor with multiple sclerosis, enrolled in a pregnancy study.

The J gene is TRBJ2-1, the V gene TRBV7-2; 12 bases match TRBD2. The length of the CDR3 is 15 residues. Germline CDR1 SGHTA, CDR2 FQGNSA. After removal of 4 bases from V and 4 bases from J, the junction contained 2 bases not matched to a gene. Here the CDR3 DNA reads TGTGCCAGCAGCTGGACTAGCGGGAATTACAATGAGCAGTTCTTC. Amino acids: CASSWTSGNYNEQFF.

This clone has just one count. This chain joins TRBV5-1 and TRBJ2-1; D is unclear. CDR1 is SGHRS and CDR2 is YFSETQ in the germline V gene. The CDR3 totals 14 residues. V lost 1 base and J 2 bases, leaving 7 bases between the germline ends. The CDR3 here is CASSLTVTYNEQFF. DNA for the CDR3: TGCGCCAGCAGCTTGACAGTAACCTACAATGAGCAGTTCTTC.

The chain links TRBV5-4 to TRBJ1-1, with 9 nucleotides matching TRBD1. The CDR3 consists of 13 residues. Germline trimming cut 2 bases from V and 6 bases from J; bases unmatched to any gene: 2. The V gene's germline CDR1 is SGHNT and CDR2 YYREEE (reference sequence). CDR3 protein: CASSLQGAAEAFF. The DNA of the CDR3 is TGTGCCAGCAGCTTACAGGGGGCTGCTGAAGCTTTCTTT.

V gene TRBV7-9 combines with J gene TRBJ1-5; tentative D call: TRBD1 (6 bases). The V end lost 5 bases, the J end lost 3 bases, and 20 bases lay between the germline ends. From germline, CDR1 is SEHNR and CDR2 FQNEAQ (reference sequence). The CDR3 covers 17 residues. This CDR3 is CASSLGEGGEYNQPQHF. The CDR3 DNA follows: TGTGCCAGCAGCCTTGGTGAGGGGGGGGAATACAATCAGCCCCAGCATTTT.

This clone was observed once. The V gene is TRBV5-1, the J gene TRBJ2-4, with 7 positions matching TRBD1. V lost 0 bases, J lost 0 bases, and 6 bases stayed unmatched. Germline-derived CDR1 and CDR2 are SGHRS and YFSETQ. The CDR3 is 17 residues long. The CDR3 nucleotides read TGCGCCAGCAGCTTGGGGGGGACAGATCTAGCCAAAAACATTCAGTACTTC. This sequence encodes CASSLGGTDLAKNIQYF. The complete variable domain, with remaining parts taken from reference TRBV5-1 and TRBJ2-4, reads KAGVTQTPRYLIKTRGQQVTLSCSPISGHRSVSWYQQTPGQGLQFLFEYFSETQRNKGNFPGRFSGRQFSNSRSEMNVSTLELGDSALYLCASSLGGTDLAKNIQYFGAGTRLSVL.

CDR3 residues: CASSPRLRTGPRGRGELFF. In nucleotides, the CDR3 is TGTGCCAGCAGTCCCCGACTGAGGACTGGACCGCGAGGGAGGGGGGAGCTGTTTTTT. This chain joins TRBV28 and TRBJ2-2; D is perhaps TRBD2 (6 bases). V dropped 5 bases and J dropped 8 bases, with 30 bases sitting between them. Germline V lookup: CDR1 MDHEN, CDR2 SYDVKM. The CDR3 totals 19 residues.

The chain employs TRBV28 and TRBJ1-3, with no clear D. This CDR3 region has 15 residues. Per the germline V gene, CDR1 is MDHEN and CDR2 is SYDVKM. Trimming stripped 7 bases from V and 0 bases from J, with 13 bases between. The CDR3 DNA is TGTGCCAGCACTCCCACAGACAACTCTGGAAACACCATATATTTT. Translation gives CASTPTDNSGNTIYF.

The V gene is TRBV10-3, the J gene TRBJ1-4; no firm D call. The CDR3 runs to 14 residues. Looked up from germline, CDR1 is ENHRY and CDR2 is SYGVKD. V was pared by 0 bases and J by 4 bases, with 6 bases between. CDR3 in DNA: TGTGCCATCAGTGAGTCGAGACTTAATGAAAAACTGTTTTTT. Protein sequence: CAISESRLNEKLFF.